These 21 T cell receptor beta chains were all obtained from the same sample, sequenced in a study of Graves' ophthalmopathy and Graves' hyperthyroidism. Investigators amplified TCR beta CDR3 regions from RNA transcripts. HTBI-primed RT-PCR formed the first round, and a multiplex PCR formed the second. TCRdb re-derived calls from the multiplex PCR reads in MiXCR, one entry per CDR3 protein. The table shows 620,000 or so distinct CDR3 sequences, with over 20% occurring only once. Sequences were obtained from peripheral blood. All receptors derive from a woman under 30 with stable Graves' hyperthyroidism. Some clones in this sample may be carry-over from other donors' samples.

This clonotype was picked up a small number of times. The chain is built from TRBV6-2 or TRBV6-3 and TRBJ1-5; unclear D gene. The V end was cut by 7 bases, the J end by 4 bases, with 14 bases between. Germline CDR1 MNHEY, CDR2 SVGEGT. This CDR3 spans 14 amino acids. The CDR3 DNA reads as TGTGCCAGCACCCAACGCGGGGAAAATCAGCCCCAGCATTTT. This codes for CASTQRGENQPQHF.

This clonotype was counted many times. The genes are TRBV5-1 and TRBJ2-7, with 9 bases that match TRBD1. Germline values: CDR1 SGHRS, CDR2 YFSETQ. The CDR3 has 15 amino acids. J gave up 6 bases and V 2 bases, and 9 bases lay outside the gene matches. This CDR3 reads CASSLRRGQGAEQYF. CDR3 nucleotide sequence: TGCGCCAGCAGCTTAAGGAGGGGACAGGGCGCCGAGCAGTACTTC.

The chain employs TRBV29-1 and TRBJ1-1; no clear D. The germline V gene encodes CDR1 SQVTM and CDR2 ANQGSEA. The CDR3 has 14 residues. V lost 1 base, J lost 4 bases, and 13 bases lay in between. The CDR3 nucleotides are TGCAGCGTTGAAGGGGGAAGCTTGAGCACTGAAGCTTTCTTT. Translation gives CSVEGGSLSTEAFF.

This clonotype was seen ten or more times. The gene calls are TRBV29-1 and TRBJ1-5; D is possibly TRBD1 (5 bases). The germline V gene encodes CDR1 SQVTM and CDR2 ANQGSEA. Trimming took 7 bases from V and 3 from J, leaving 16 bases between them. The CDR3 is made up of 14 amino acids. CDR3 amino acids: CSAGRGGPNQPQHF. The CDR3 nucleotides read TGCAGCGCCGGGAGGGGCGGCCCCAATCAGCCCCAGCATTTT.

At least ten counts were recorded for this clonotype. The genes are TRBV7-6 and TRBJ2-7, with a possible D match to TRBD2 (6 bases). The V and J ends lost 8 bases and 5 bases respectively, with 16 bases between them. Germline lookup yields CDR1 SGHVS and CDR2 FNYEAQ. The CDR3 covers 13 residues. In DNA, the CDR3 is TGTGCCAGCTCCATGTGGAGGGAAGACGAGCAGTACTTC. This translates into CASSMWREDEQYF.

The sample holds many counts of this clonotype. The chain carries TRBV13 and TRBJ1-2; D is possibly TRBD1 (6 bases). V lost 1 base, J lost 4 bases, and 13 bases lay in between. The V gene's germline CDR1 is PRHDT and CDR2 FYEKMQ (reference sequence). The CDR3 contains 15 residues. CDR3 in amino acids: CASSLVEQGPYGYTF. CDR3 DNA: TGTGCCAGCAGCTTAGTTGAACAGGGCCCCTATGGCTACACCTTC.

About this clonotype itself: With a much larger clone just one base away, this may be a read error. In this CDR3 the conserved last residue, phenylalanine or tryptophan, is missing, so a read error is likely. V usage is TRBV11-2 and J usage is TRBJ2-3; 7 nucleotides line up with TRBD1. V was clipped by 2 bases and J by 6 bases; unmatched bases: 8. CDR1 is SGHAT, CDR2 FQNNGV, per germline. The CDR3 loop spans 15 amino acids. This CDR3 reads CASSLSHPQGDTQYC. Here the CDR3 DNA reads TGTGCCAGCAGCTTATCCCACCCACAGGGGGATACGCAGTATTGT.

The chain is built from TRBV12-3 or TRBV12-4 and TRBJ1-1; possibly TRBD1 for D (5 bases). The CDR3 covers 13 residues. V lost 5 bases to trimming and J lost 3 bases, with 10 bases between them. CDR3 residues: CASSIGTHTEAFF. The DNA for the CDR3 is TGTGCCAGCAGTATCGGGACTCACACTGAAGCTTTCTTT.

For this clonotype: A junction boundary mismatches the germline segment, possibly from a read error. The chain joins TRBV4-1 to TRBJ1-2; D unresolved. There are 16 residues in the CDR3. Per germline, CDR1 MGHRA and CDR2 YSYEKL. In DNA form, the CDR3 reads TGCGCCAGCAGCCATTTAGGACCCACAGAGAGCCGCGTTTACGCCTTC. As protein: CASSHLGPTESRVYAF.

This clonotype was picked up many times. This rearrangement joins TRBV12-5 to TRBJ2-7, with D tentatively TRBD1 (5 bases). The CDR3 is 16 amino acids. The germline V gene encodes CDR1 LGHNT and CDR2 FRNRAP. V was clipped by 5 bases and J by 1 base, with 18 bases between them. CDR3 in amino acids: CASGDTITGPSYEQYF. The CDR3 DNA reads as TGTGCTAGTGGTGATACCATAACAGGACCTTCCTACGAGCAGTACTTC.

This clonotype has a count of ten or more. V usage is TRBV6-2 or TRBV6-3 and J usage is TRBJ1-2; D is possibly TRBD1 (6 bases). Germline V gene lookup returns CDR1 MNHEY and CDR2 SVGEGT. Trimming removed 6 bases from V and 7 bases from J, with 12 bases in between. This CDR3 spans 12 amino acids. In DNA form, the CDR3 reads TGTGCCAGCAGCACAGGGTTCAGTGGCTACACCTTC. Translating gives CASSTGFSGYTF.

This clonotype was found many times. The chain has TRBV28 and TRBJ1-5; 8 bases fit TRBD1. V was pared by 2 bases and J by 4 bases, with 4 bases of the junction left unmatched. There are 15 residues in the CDR3. Germline assignment: CDR1 MDHEN and CDR2 SYDVKM. CDR3 in DNA: TGTGCCAGCAGTTTACAGGGGGCTTGGAATCAGCCCCAGCATTTT. Amino acid sequence: CASSLQGAWNQPQHF. Filled out from reference TRBV28 and TRBJ1-5, the complete variable domain reads DVKVTQSSRYLVKRTGEKVFLECVQDMDHENMFWYRQDPGLGLRLIYFSYDVKMKEKGDIPEGYSVSREKKERFSLILESASTNQTSMYLCASSLQGAWNQPQHFGDGTRLSIL.

This clonotype was recorded at least ten times. This chain connects TRBV28 to TRBJ2-7; D is perhaps TRBD2 (6 bases). CDR3 size: 15 residues. Germline V gives CDR1 MDHEN, CDR2 SYDVKM. With 3 bases removed from V and 2 bases from J, the gap between germline ends came to 14 bases. This CDR3 reads CASSLGGVGAYEQYF. CDR3 nucleotide sequence: TGTGCCAGCAGTTTGGGAGGAGTAGGGGCCTACGAGCAGTACTTC.

This clonotype was seen many times. The chain's CDR3 is CSVEPQGAGAFF. The CDR3 region has the DNA TGCAGCGTTGAACCCCAGGGAGCCGGAGCTTTCTTT. This chain connects TRBV29-1 to TRBJ1-1; maybe TRBD1 (5 bases). CDR1 is SQVTM and CDR2 is ANQGSEA in the germline V gene. Trimming took off 2 bases at V and 10 bases at J, with 14 bases between the two ends. The CDR3 length is 12 residues.

At least ten counts were recorded for this clonotype. V usage is TRBV29-1 and J usage is TRBJ2-7; the match to TRBD1 covers 9 bases. Trimming cost V 1 base and J 2 bases; bases outside gene matches: 3. Per the germline V gene, CDR1 is SQVTM and CDR2 is ANQGSEA. The CDR3 contains 14 residues. CDR3: CSVEGQGGAYEQYF. Written as DNA, the CDR3 is TGCAGCGTTGAAGGACAGGGGGGGGCCTACGAGCAGTACTTC.

There are many counts of this clonotype. The chain couples TRBV9 to TRBJ2-7; D uncertain. V dropped 0 bases and J dropped 3 bases, with 10 bases sitting between them. CDR1 and CDR2 (germline): SGDLS, YYNGEE. This CDR3 contains 14 residues. The CDR3 is CASSVGPEHYEQYF. The CDR3 DNA sequence: TGTGCCAGCAGCGTAGGCCCAGAGCACTACGAGCAGTACTTC.

The V gene is TRBV15, the J gene TRBJ2-7; TRBD1 is a possible D gene (6 bases). The CDR3 has 13 amino acids. V was trimmed by 3 bases and J by 5 bases, leaving 11 bases between them. Germline values: CDR1 LNHNV, CDR2 YYDKDF (reference sequence). As DNA, the CDR3 is TGTGCCACCAGCAGGGTTTGGACAGACGAGCAGTACTTC. Translation gives CATSRVWTDEQYF.

This clonotype was recorded at least ten times. The chain uses TRBV11-2 and TRBJ1-2; D not resolved. Trimming pared 6 bases from V and 6 bases from J, leaving 20 bases between. The CDR3 has 15 amino acids. Germline V gene data show CDR1 as SGHAT and CDR2 as FQNNGV. CDR3 in amino acids: CASRMGDTPRDGYTF. The CDR3, as DNA: TGTGCCAGCAGGATGGGAGACACGCCACGCGATGGCTACACCTTC. The full variable domain, with the rest looked up from reference TRBV11-2 and TRBJ1-2, is EAGVAQSPRYKIIEKRQSVAFWCNPISGHATLYWYQQILGQGPKLLIQFQNNGVVDDSQLPKDRFSAERLKGVDSTLKIQPAKLEDSAVYLCASRMGDTPRDGYTFGSGTRLTVV.

In this sample, this clonotype turned up many times. The J gene is TRBJ2-7, the V gene TRBV6-1; D is ambiguous. CDR1 is MNHNS and CDR2 is SASEGT in the germline V gene. V was cut by 6 bases and J by 7 bases, with 19 bases left in between. The CDR3 spans 14 residues. CDR3 DNA sequence: TGTGCCAGCAGCCAGGCTTACTCGAAGAAAGAGCAGTACTTC. Translating it yields CASSQAYSKKEQYF.

As regards this clonotype: Given the absence of the conserved phenylalanine or tryptophan at the CDR3 end, a read error is likely. This chain uses TRBV3-1 with TRBJ2-3; D is possibly TRBD2 (5 bases). There are 13 residues in the CDR3. The V end was cut by 1 base, the J end by 4 bases, with 6 bases between. Germline loops: CDR1 LGHDT, CDR2 YNNKEL (reference sequence). The CDR3 loop reads CASSQGGADTQYS. The DNA for the CDR3 is TGTGCCAGCAGCCAAGGGGGAGCAGATACGCAGTATTCT.

This clonotype was recorded at least ten times. In DNA form, the CDR3 reads TGTGCCTGGAGTGTGTTCGGGGGGCCGTCGGAGACCCAGTACTTC. As protein: CAWSVFGGPSETQYF. The gene calls are TRBV30 and TRBJ2-5; a weak D match, TRBD2 (7 bases). The CDR3 is made up of 15 amino acids. Germline V gene lookup returns CDR1 GTSNPN and CDR2 SVGIG (reference sequence). V dropped 0 bases and J dropped 5 bases, with 16 bases sitting between them.